A selection of T cell receptor beta chains follows, all from one sample in a study of T cell repertoires in cytomegalovirus infection. The antigens of these receptors remain unknown. Using its own MiXCR run on the reads, TCRdb lists one record per CDR3 protein. The table includes 100,000 to 150,000 distinct CDR3 sequences, more than 25% detected once. The sample was CD8+ T cells from cultured PBMCs, taken from culture after CMV antigen stimulation. The origin of the receptors is a human donor in good health (CMV status not recorded). Some clones in this sample may be carry-over from other donors' samples. Both conserved end residues are part of each CDR3. A D gene is named only where the DNA matches it firmly. Only part of the rows carry a size: once, few, many, or a class if the clone is expanded.

-	TRBJ2-5	TRBV2	few	CASSGATGQETQYF	TGTGCCAGCAGTGGGGCGACAGGCCAAGAGACCCAGTACTTC
-	TRBJ2-5	TRBV10-3	medium-sized	CAISESEGKSGVETQYF	TGTGCCATCAGTGAGTCGGAGGGAAAGTCGGGCGTCGAGACCCAGTACTTC
TRBD1	TRBJ1-5	TRBV24-1	many	CATSDFKGQGRQPQHF	TGTGCCACCAGTGATTTTAAAGGACAGGGAAGACAGCCCCAGCATTTT
TRBD1	TRBJ1-1	TRBV7-9	few	CASARSAGTGFPSPEAFF	TGTGCCAGCGCTCGCTCCGCAGGGACAGGTTTCCCATCCCCTGAAGCTTTCTTT
TRBD1	TRBJ2-3	TRBV10-3	few	CATGQGASTDTQYF	TGTGCCACGGGACAGGGGGCTAGTACAGATACGCAGTATTTT
-	TRBJ1-1	TRBV27	few	CASSYGLGGGTEAFF	TGTGCCAGCAGTTATGGACTAGGGGGGGGCACTGAAGCTTTCTTT
-	TRBJ2-5	TRBV7-2	many	CASSQGGGTYLQETQYF	TGTGCCAGCAGCCAGGGGGGTGGGACCTATCTTCAAGAGACCCAGTACTTC
-	TRBJ2-7	TRBV6-6	-	CASSYEGAIYEQYF	TGTGCCAGCAGTTACGAAGGGGCTATTTACGAGCAGTACTTC
TRBD1	TRBJ1-4	TRBV6-5	-	CASSYSAYRGHATNEKLFF	TGTGCCAGCAGTTACTCGGCTTACAGGGGGCATGCAACTAATGAAAAACTGTTTTTT
TRBD1	TRBJ1-1	TRBV6-1	-	CASSETPAGGTEAFF	TGTGCCAGCAGTGAAACCCCGGCAGGGGGTACTGAAGCTTTCTTT
-	TRBJ2-3	TRBV4-1	few	CASSLDRFTDTQYF	TGCGCCAGCAGCCTCGACAGGTTCACAGATACGCAGTATTTT
-	TRBJ1-1	TRBV11-2	few	CASSLAGGGMNTEAFF	TGTGCCAGCAGCTTAGCTGGGGGAGGGATGAACACTGAAGCTTTCTTT
TRBD1	TRBJ2-7	TRBV19	-	CASSSETGGYEQYF	TGTGCCAGTAGTAGCGAGACAGGGGGCTACGAGCAGTACTTC
-	TRBJ2-2	TRBV7-2	many	CASSLEVGDIGELFF	TGTGCCAGCAGCTTAGAGGTCGGGGATATCGGGGAGCTGTTTTTT
-	TRBJ2-5	TRBV7-9	-	CASSLGWRETQYF	TGTGCCAGCAGCTTAGGTTGGCGGGAGACCCAGTACTTC
TRBD1	TRBJ1-2	TRBV7-6	-	CASSLLTTGGHGYTF	TGTGCCAGCAGCCTCCTGACGACAGGGGGCCATGGCTACACCTTC
-	TRBJ1-1	TRBV7-2	-	CASSLIGTNTEAFF	TGTGCCAGCAGCTTGATAGGCACGAACACTGAAGCTTTCTTT
-	TRBJ1-1	TRBV5-1	-	CASSFNAGEAFF	TGCGCCAGCAGCTTTAATGCTGGTGAAGCTTTCTTT
-	TRBJ1-2	TRBV7-2	-	CASSMGVDPSPYGYTF	TGTGCCAGCAGCATGGGTGTGGACCCCTCGCCCTATGGCTACACCTTC
-	TRBJ2-3	TRBV6-6	-	CASSVGRNSRTDTQYF	TGTGCCAGCAGTGTGGGTAGGAATTCGCGCACAGATACGCAGTATTTT
TRBD1	TRBJ2-1	TRBV4-2	-	CASSQEGLGQGIYNEQFF	TGTGCCAGCAGCCAAGAAGGATTGGGACAGGGGATCTACAATGAGCAGTTCTTC
-	TRBJ2-1	TRBV27	-	CASSLLGFNEQFF	TGTGCCAGCAGTTTATTGGGTTTCAATGAGCAGTTCTTC
-	TRBJ2-7	TRBV2	few	CASSVVPYEQYF	TGTGCCAGCAGTGTAGTTCCCTACGAGCAGTACTTC
-	TRBJ2-3	TRBV5-6	many	CASSLGAGVNTDTQYF	TGTGCCAGCAGCTTGGGGGCAGGGGTGAACACAGATACGCAGTATTTT
TRBD1	TRBJ1-2	TRBV6-1	few	CASRPPYRGKGYTF	TGTGCCAGCCGCCCCCCATACAGGGGAAAGGGCTACACCTTC
-	TRBJ2-6	TRBV10-3	once	CAISDSREREFSGANVLTF	TGTGCCATCAGTGATTCACGTGAGAGGGAATTCTCTGGGGCCAACGTCCTGACTTTC
-	TRBJ1-5	TRBV6-2/TRBV6-3	once	CASSYLADHQPQHF	TGTGCCAGCAGTTATTTGGCAGACCATCAGCCCCAGCATTTT
-	TRBJ2-5	TRBV7-2	many	CASSLGIGTHQETQYF	TGTGCCAGCAGCTTAGGGATAGGGACTCATCAAGAGACCCAGTACTTC
-	TRBJ1-5	TRBV6-1	many	CASSEAEGVGNQPQHF	TGTGCCAGCAGTGAAGCTGAAGGGGTAGGCAATCAGCCCCAGCATTTT
-	TRBJ2-5	TRBV6-5	-	CASGGGEETQYF	TGTGCCAGCGGAGGGGGTGAGGAGACCCAGTACTTC
-	TRBJ2-1	TRBV6-1	-	CASSYGRDEQFF	TGTGCCAGCAGTTACGGTCGGGATGAGCAGTTCTTC
-	TRBJ2-3	TRBV27	once	CASSLAGASDTQYF	TGTGCCAGCAGTTTAGCGGGGGCCTCAGATACGCAGTATTTT
-	TRBJ1-1	TRBV7-6	-	CASSLFLRGNTEAFF	TGTGCCAGCAGCTTATTTCTCAGGGGGAACACTGAAGCTTTCTTT
-	TRBJ1-1	TRBV19	-	CASSIVGGSNTEAFF	TGTGCCAGTAGTATAGTTGGAGGGTCGAACACTGAAGCTTTCTTT
-	TRBJ2-5	TRBV12-3/TRBV12-4	-	CASASLPGETQYF	TGTGCCAGCGCGTCTCTTCCCGGGGAGACCCAGTACTTC
-	TRBJ2-1	TRBV7-9	many	CASSSREAPGYNEQFF	TGTGCCAGCAGCTCCCGAGAGGCTCCCGGCTACAATGAGCAGTTCTTC
-	TRBJ2-7	TRBV4-1	-	CASSQDPGPYYEQYF	TGCGCCAGCAGCCAAGATCCGGGCCCATACTACGAGCAGTACTTC
-	TRBJ1-5	TRBV6-1	few	CASSQAGLPSNQPQHF	TGTGCCAGCAGTCAAGCGGGATTACCTAGCAATCAGCCCCAGCATTTT
-	TRBJ2-3	TRBV5-8	few	CASRDTKSTDTQYF	TGTGCCAGTCGGGACACTAAAAGCACAGATACGCAGTATTTT
-	TRBJ2-7	TRBV7-6	-	CASSPGIPGDEQYF	TGTGCCAGCAGCCCAGGGATCCCGGGTGACGAGCAGTACTTC
-	TRBJ2-2	TRBV7-2	many	CASRPDSNTGELFF	TGTGCCAGCAGACCGGACTCAAACACCGGGGAGCTGTTTTTT
TRBD1	TRBJ1-4	TRBV11-2	-	CASSLDPRTGPLGEKLFF	TGTGCCAGCAGCTTAGATCCCCGGACAGGTCCCTTGGGTGAAAAACTGTTTTTT
TRBD1	TRBJ2-7	TRBV7-6	many	CASSNYKSGQGLGDEQYF	TGTGCCAGCAGCAACTACAAGAGCGGACAGGGATTGGGGGACGAGCAGTACTTC
TRBD2	TRBJ2-5	TRBV10-2	-	CASSPSGGQETQYF	TGCGCCAGCAGTCCTAGCGGGGGCCAAGAGACCCAGTACTTC